Following are 24 T cell receptor beta chains from one sample sequenced in a study of CD8 T cells in Susac syndrome. Random hexamers were used to reverse transcribe about 0.45 to 1 ug of RNA. TCRdb independently ran MiXCR on the immunoSEQ multiplex PCR reads; one entry per CDR3 protein. In the table there are around 270,000 distinct CDR3 sequences, roughly 85% of which are singletons. Sequencing input: CD8+ T cells from PBMCs. These receptors came from a human donor with multiple sclerosis.

This clonotype has only a few counts. The chain combines TRBV19 with TRBJ1-1, with 7 bases aligning to TRBD1. The J segment lost 7 bases and the V segment lost 6 bases, leaving 2 bases of the junction unmatched. This CDR3 comprises 11 residues. The germline gives CDR1 LNHDA, CDR2 SQIVND (reference sequence). As DNA, the CDR3 is TGTGCCAGTAGCCAGGGGGGTGAAGCTTTCTTT. Protein sequence: CASSQGGEAFF.

The CDR3 DNA is TGTGCCAGCAGCTTGGAAGCGCGTGGGGCCAAAAACATTCAGTACTTC. Amino acid sequence: CASSLEARGAKNIQYF. The rearrangement joins TRBV13 to TRBJ2-4; D uncertain. V dropped 3 bases and J dropped 1 base, with 13 bases sitting between them. The length of the CDR3 is 16 residues. From germline, CDR1 is PRHDT and CDR2 FYEKMQ (reference sequence). Complete variable domain (other parts from reference TRBV13 and TRBJ2-4): AAGVIQSPRHLIKEKRETATLKCYPIPRHDTVYWYQQGPGQDPQFLISFYEKMQSDKGSIPDRFSAQQFSDYHSELNMSSLELGDSALYFCASSLEARGAKNIQYFGAGTRLSVL.

V and J are TRBV30 and TRBJ1-1, with unresolved D. This CDR3 comprises 12 residues. Per the germline V gene, CDR1 is GTSNPN and CDR2 is SVGIG (reference sequence). Trimming removed 4 bases from V and 8 bases from J, with 14 bases in between. The CDR3 reads CAWTPDAFEAFF. The CDR3, as DNA: TGTGCCTGGACCCCAGATGCCTTCGAAGCTTTCTTT.

V and J are TRBV16 and TRBJ2-7; 8 bases match TRBD1. CDR3 length: 15 residues. Germline values: CDR1 KGHSY, CDR2 FQNENV. The trim removed 4 bases at V and 2 bases at J, leaving 7 bases unmatched. The CDR3 coding sequence is TGTGCCAGCAGCCCCGAGGACAGGGAACCCTACGAGCAGTACTTC. It encodes CASSPEDREPYEQYF.

The chain combines TRBV5-4 with TRBJ2-7; D is possibly TRBD2 (6 bases). Germline V gene sequence: CDR1 SGHNT, CDR2 YYREEE (reference sequence). CDR3 length: 15 residues. V lost 2 bases and J lost 0, with 12 bases in between. The DNA of the CDR3 is TGTGCCAGCAGCTTCCTAAGCGGGTTCTCCTACGAGCAGTACTTC. It codes for CASSFLSGFSYEQYF.

The CDR3 here is CSVVTLSSGANVLTF. CDR3 DNA sequence: TGCAGCGTGGTGACGCTTAGCTCTGGGGCCAACGTCCTGACTTTC. The chain carries TRBV29-1 and TRBJ2-6; no reliable D call. CDR3 length equals 15 residues. V shed 6 bases and J shed 0 bases, with 12 bases lying between them. The germline V gene encodes CDR1 SQVTM and CDR2 ANQGSEA. The variable domain in full, completed from reference TRBV29-1 and TRBJ2-6, reads SAVISQKPSRDICQRGTSLTIQCQVDSQVTMMFWYRQQPGQSLTLIATANQGSEATYESGFVIDKFPISRPNLTFSTLTVSNMSPEDSSIYLCSVVTLSSGANVLTFGAGSRLTVL.

This clonotype was seen only a few times. This rearrangement joins TRBV5-1 to TRBJ2-7; no clear D gene. The CDR3 is 11 amino acids. Germline-derived CDR1 and CDR2 are SGHRS and YFSETQ. V shed 2 bases and J shed 7 bases, with 7 bases lying between them. CDR3 bases: TGCGCCAGCAGCTTCCAAGGGGAGCAGTACTTC. Encoded protein: CASSFQGEQYF.

The V and J genes are TRBV10-3 and TRBJ1-1; D may be TRBD1 (5 bases). V was clipped by 3 bases and J by 6 bases, with 17 bases between them. The CDR3 consists of 15 residues. CDR1 ENHRY and CDR2 SYGVKD come from the germline V gene. Here the CDR3 DNA reads TGTGCCATCAGTGATCTGCGGGGCCCCGATCCTGAAGCTTTCTTT. Amino acid sequence: CAISDLRGPDPEAFF.

This chain uses TRBV29-1 with TRBJ2-1; the D gene could be TRBD1 or TRBD2 (5 bases each). CDR1 and CDR2 (germline): SQVTM, ANQGSEA. The CDR3 runs to 13 residues. Trimming took off 5 bases at V and 2 bases at J, with 10 bases between the two ends. CDR3 sequence (DNA): TGCAGCGTTATGGGGACCACCTACAATGAGCAGTTCTTC. Protein: CSVMGTTYNEQFF.

Remarks on this clonotype: At one boundary the junction diverges from the germline segment, which might be a read error. The chain joins TRBV5-1 to TRBJ2-1; a weak D match, TRBD2 (6 bases). CDR1 SGHRS and CDR2 YFSETQ come from the germline V gene. This CDR3 has 12 amino acids. This CDR3 reads CASSLADNEQFF. The DNA for the CDR3 is TGTGCCAGCAGCTTAGCGGACAATGAGCAGTTCTTC.

CDR3 sequence reads: CASGQGRGYEQYF. The CDR3 region has the DNA TGCGCCAGCGGTCAGGGGAGAGGGTACGAGCAGTACTTC. This chain uses TRBV4-1 with TRBJ2-7; D possibly corresponds to TRBD1 (6 bases). This CDR3 comprises 13 residues. Per the germline V gene, CDR1 is MGHRA and CDR2 is YSYEKL. V was shortened by 8 bases and J by 4 bases, with 15 bases between the two germline ends.

V usage is TRBV6-1 and J usage is TRBJ1-5, with D unclear. CDR1 MNHNS and CDR2 SASEGT come from the germline V gene. The CDR3 spans 14 residues. Trimming took off 4 bases at V and 4 bases at J, with 11 bases between the two ends. Here the CDR3 reads CASSGTDQNQPQHF. The CDR3 region has the DNA TGTGCCAGCAGTGGGACGGACCAAAATCAGCCCCAGCATTTT.

V and J are TRBV19 and TRBJ1-1; the D is unclear. The CDR3 extends over 16 amino acids. CDR1 is LNHDA, CDR2 SQIVND, per germline (reference sequence). Between the trimmed V and J ends, which lost 6 bases and 3 bases, there was a span of 20 bases. Here the CDR3 reads CASSQRSPGRDTEAFF. The CDR3 DNA reads TGTGCCAGTAGCCAGAGGAGTCCGGGCCGGGACACTGAAGCTTTCTTT.

The genes are TRBV7-7 and TRBJ2-7; TRBD2 matches 10 bases. There are 15 residues in the CDR3. Looked up from germline, CDR1 is SSHAT and CDR2 is FNYEAQ (reference sequence). J was trimmed by 5 bases and V by 4 bases; bases with no gene match: 8. CDR3 coding DNA: TGTGCCAGCAGCTCCAATCTAGCGGGAGAGCACGAGCAGTACTTC. Translating it yields CASSSNLAGEHEQYF.

This chain links TRBV30 with TRBJ1-3; maybe TRBD1 (5 bases). CDR1 is GTSNPN and CDR2 is SVGIG in the germline V gene (reference sequence). V was trimmed by 5 bases and J by 4 bases, leaving 9 bases between them. The CDR3 spans 12 residues. The CDR3 loop reads CAWRGLGNTIYF. The CDR3 DNA reads as TGTGCCTGGCGGGGCCTAGGAAACACCATATATTTT.

The chain uses TRBV6-5 and TRBJ2-7; 7 bases agree with TRBD1. V lost 6 bases, J lost 6 bases, and 11 bases stayed unmatched. CDR1 and CDR2 from the germline V gene are MNHEY and SVGAGI. CDR3 length equals 14 residues. CDR3 sequence reads: CASSEYRGVREQYF. The CDR3 bases are TGTGCCAGCAGCGAATACAGGGGTGTCCGCGAGCAGTACTTC.

CDR3 nucleotides: TGCGCCAGCAGCCTTAACGTACACAGGGGGGCGACCTACAATGAGCAGTTCTTC. Translating gives CASSLNVHRGATYNEQFF. This chain joins TRBV4-1 and TRBJ2-1; 8 nucleotides agree with TRBD1. CDR1 is MGHRA, CDR2 YSYEKL, per germline. This CDR3 is 18 amino acids long. The V gene end was trimmed by 4 bases and the J gene end by 2 bases; junction bases not matched to a gene: 13.

This clonotype turned up a few times. The chain recombines TRBV10-3 with TRBJ2-7; D call uncertain. CDR3 length equals 13 residues. Trimming removed 2 bases at V and 0 bases at J, with 5 bases between. Germline assignment: CDR1 ENHRY and CDR2 SYGVKD. Written as DNA, the CDR3 is TGTGCCATCAGTGAGGGGGTCTCCTACGAGCAGTACTTC. The encoded protein is CAISEGVSYEQYF.

The sample holds one count of this clonotype. The V gene is TRBV27, the J gene TRBJ1-1; D might be TRBD1 (6 bases). The CDR3 covers 14 residues. The ends were cut back, 2 bases at V and 6 bases at J, with 13 bases in the middle. Germline CDR1 is MNHEY and CDR2 is SMNVEV (reference sequence). In DNA form, the CDR3 reads TGTGCCAGCAGTTTACAGGGGAGTAGGGCTGAAGCTTTCTTT. It codes for CASSLQGSRAEAFF.

This clonotype was counted a few times. This chain's CDR3 is CSARASEAYYNEQFF. CDR3 nucleotides: TGCAGTGCTAGAGCTAGCGAGGCTTACTACAATGAGCAGTTCTTC. The chain recombines TRBV20-1 with TRBJ2-1; D is possibly TRBD2 (6 bases). CDR1 DFQATT and CDR2 SNEGSKA come from the germline V gene (reference sequence). The ends were cut back, 1 base at V and 3 bases at J, with 13 bases in the middle. CDR3 length: 15 residues.

This clonotype occurred once. The chain is built from TRBV28 and TRBJ1-2; the D gene is possibly TRBD1 (6 bases). CDR1 and CDR2 from the germline V gene are MDHEN and SYDVKM. The V end lost 8 bases, the J end lost 2 bases, and 18 bases lay between the germline ends. The CDR3 length is 15 residues. The CDR3 nucleotides read TGTGCCAGCGGATTTTTTTACAGGGCCAACTATGGCTACACCTTC. The encoded protein is CASGFFYRANYGYTF.

The table lists this clonotype with a count of one. V gene TRBV29-1 combines with J gene TRBJ2-1; possibly TRBD1 or TRBD2 for D (5 bases each). Trimming took off 6 bases at V and 2 bases at J, with 11 bases between the two ends. This CDR3 has 13 residues. In germline, CDR1 is SQVTM, CDR2 ANQGSEA. The CDR3 DNA reads TGCAGCGTCCCAGGGACCACCTACAATGAGCAGTTCTTC. Its translation is CSVPGTTYNEQFF.

This clonotype was seen once. The chain has TRBV28 and TRBJ2-7; maybe TRBD1 (5 bases). The CDR3 has 15 residues. Germline CDR1 MDHEN, CDR2 SYDVKM. The V end lost 4 bases, the J end lost 3 bases, and 16 bases lay between the germline ends. The CDR3 loop reads CASSSPNDRIYEQYF. The CDR3 bases are TGTGCCAGCAGTTCGCCCAATGACAGAATCTACGAGCAGTACTTC.

The V gene is TRBV3-1, the J gene TRBJ2-2, with D possibly matching TRBD2 (6 bases). From germline, CDR1 is LGHDT and CDR2 YNNKEL (reference sequence). There are 16 residues in the CDR3. V was cut by 7 bases and J by 0 bases, with 15 bases left in between. In DNA form, the CDR3 reads TGTGCCAGCATCAAAACCGGGGAGGCGAACACCGGGGAGCTGTTTTTT. Translated, it gives CASIKTGEANTGELFF.